This T cell receptor beta chain was retrieved from a study of TIL therapy for anti-PD-1-resistant metastatic lung cancer. Study-wide points: After infusion, TIL clonotypes partly replaced peripheral T cells and declined over months.

As to time point: pre-treatment sample, taken before nivolumab and TIL therapy. V trimming: 3 bases; J trimming: 4 bases; junction bases outside the gene matches: 1. Per the germline V gene, CDR1 is KGHSH and CDR2 is LQKENI. CDR3 length: 15 amino acids. This was the immunoSEQ v3 assay. Libraries were sequenced to about 2 million read pairs (survey) or about 5-6.5 million (deep). The data were produced by immunoSEQ multiplex PCR, yet TCRdb's version contains in-frame clones alone and is incomplete. The sample comprises about 52,000 clones, roughly 85% of which are singletons, and 4.5% to 5.5% rests with the top ten. Comments on this clone: Its antigen is not identified.

The chain joins TRBV18 to TRBJ2-2, with 11 bases identical to TRBD1. This TCR was sampled from a woman between 25 and 80 years old with non-small cell lung cancer. This specimen consisted of blood, obtained at baseline. In nucleotides, the CDR3 is TGTGCCAGCTCACCCGGGACAGGGGGCACCGGGGAGCTGTTTTTT. The encoded protein is CASSPGTGGTGELFF.